This T cell receptor (beta chain) derives from a study of T-cell reconstitution after alpha-beta-depleted transplantation in children. The library targeted TCRbeta and was prepared with unique molecular identifiers. From the PCR reads, TCRdb called clonotypes with MiXCR, one entry per CDR3 protein. The sample lists hundreds of thousands of distinct CDR3 sequences, 10% to 15% occurring once. This clonotype was found a few times. The antigen is not known. Regarding the study as a whole: In patients about two months after transplant, alpha-beta T cells reportedly arose from several hundred expanded graft clones.

This receptor was obtained from a male patient under 18 who had a stem cell transplant for acute myeloid leukemia, so the T cells may come from the graft donor. Sample: PBMCs, mostly from graft donor cells, taken 360 days after TCRalphabeta/CD19-depleted stem cell transplant.

In nucleotides, the CDR3 is TGTGCCAGCAGCTTAGCGGGATGGGGGGCAGATACGCAGTATTTT. Its translation: CASSLAGWGADTQYF. V is TRBV7-8 and J is TRBJ2-3, with D possibly TRBD2 on 6 matching bases. CDR3 length: 15 residues. Trimming removed 0 bases from V and 4 bases from J, with 11 bases in between. Per germline, CDR1 SGHVS and CDR2 FQNEAQ. Full variable domain (missing parts from reference TRBV7-8 and TRBJ2-3): GAGVSQSPRYKVAKRGQDVALRCDPISGHVSLFWYQQALGQGPEFLTYFQNEAQLDKSGLPSDRFFAERPEGSVSTLKIQRTQQEDSAVYLCASSLAGWGADTQYFGPGTRLTVL.